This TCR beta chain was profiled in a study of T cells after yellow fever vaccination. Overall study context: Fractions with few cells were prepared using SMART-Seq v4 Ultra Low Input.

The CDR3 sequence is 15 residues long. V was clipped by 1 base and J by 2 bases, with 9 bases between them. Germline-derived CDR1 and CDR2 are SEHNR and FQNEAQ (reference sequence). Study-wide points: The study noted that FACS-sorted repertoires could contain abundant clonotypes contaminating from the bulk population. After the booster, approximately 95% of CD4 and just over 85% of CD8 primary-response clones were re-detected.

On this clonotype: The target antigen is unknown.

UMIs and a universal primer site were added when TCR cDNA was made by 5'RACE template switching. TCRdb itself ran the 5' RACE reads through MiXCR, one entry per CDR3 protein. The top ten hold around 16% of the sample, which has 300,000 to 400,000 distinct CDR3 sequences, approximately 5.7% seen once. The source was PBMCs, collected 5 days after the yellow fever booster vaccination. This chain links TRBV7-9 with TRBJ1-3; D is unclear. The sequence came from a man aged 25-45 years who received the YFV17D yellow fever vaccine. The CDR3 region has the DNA TGTGCCAGCAGCTTAGGAAGGGCGACTGGAAACACCATATATTTT. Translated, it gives CASSLGRATGNTIYF.